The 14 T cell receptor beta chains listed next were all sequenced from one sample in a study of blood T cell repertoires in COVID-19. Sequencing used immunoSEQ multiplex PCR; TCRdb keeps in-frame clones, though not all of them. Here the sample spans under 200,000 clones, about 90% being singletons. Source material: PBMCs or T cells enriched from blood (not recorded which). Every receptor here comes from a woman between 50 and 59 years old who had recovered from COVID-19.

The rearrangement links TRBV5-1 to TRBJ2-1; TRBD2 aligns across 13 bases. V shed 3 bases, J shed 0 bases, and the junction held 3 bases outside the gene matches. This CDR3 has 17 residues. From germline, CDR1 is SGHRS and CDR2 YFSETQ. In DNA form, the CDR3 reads TGCGCCAGCAGCTCGGGACTAGCGGGGAGCTCCTACAATGAGCAGTTCTTC. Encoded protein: CASSSGLAGSSYNEQFF.

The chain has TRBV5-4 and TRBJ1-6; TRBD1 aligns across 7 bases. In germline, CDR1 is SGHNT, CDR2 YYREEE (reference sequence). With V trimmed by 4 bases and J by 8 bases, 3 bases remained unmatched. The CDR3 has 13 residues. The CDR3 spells CASSVTGDSPLHF. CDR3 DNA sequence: TGTGCCAGCAGCGTCACAGGGGATTCACCCCTCCACTTT.

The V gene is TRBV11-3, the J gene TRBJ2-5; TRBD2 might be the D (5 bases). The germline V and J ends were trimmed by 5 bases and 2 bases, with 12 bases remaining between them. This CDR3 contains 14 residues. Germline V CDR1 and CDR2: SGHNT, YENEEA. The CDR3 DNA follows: TGTGCCAGCAGCACGGCGGGCCTACAAGAGACCCAGTACTTC. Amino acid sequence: CASSTAGLQETQYF.

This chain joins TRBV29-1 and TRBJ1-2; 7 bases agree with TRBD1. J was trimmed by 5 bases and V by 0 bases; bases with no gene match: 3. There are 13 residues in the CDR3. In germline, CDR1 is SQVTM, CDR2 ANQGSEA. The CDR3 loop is CSVEERDRYGYTF. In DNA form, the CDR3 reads TGCAGCGTTGAAGAAAGGGACAGATATGGCTACACCTTC. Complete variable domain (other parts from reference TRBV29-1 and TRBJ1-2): SAVISQKPSRDICQRGTSLTIQCQVDSQVTMMFWYRQQPGQSLTLIATANQGSEATYESGFVIDKFPISRPNLTFSTLTVSNMSPEDSSIYLCSVEERDRYGYTFGSGTRLTVV.

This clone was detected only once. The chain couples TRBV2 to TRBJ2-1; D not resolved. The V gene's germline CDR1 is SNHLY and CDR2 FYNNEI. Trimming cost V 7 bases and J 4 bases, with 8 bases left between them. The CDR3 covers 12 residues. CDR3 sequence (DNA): TGTGCCAGCAAAACAGATTACAATGAGCAGTTCTTC. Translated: CASKTDYNEQFF.

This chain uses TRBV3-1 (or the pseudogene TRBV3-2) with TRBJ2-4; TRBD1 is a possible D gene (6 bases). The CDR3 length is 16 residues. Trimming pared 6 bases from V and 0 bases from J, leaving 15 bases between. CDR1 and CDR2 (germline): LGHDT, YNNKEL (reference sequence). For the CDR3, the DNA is TGTGCCAGCAGTCACAGGGTAAGAGGAGCCAAAAACATTCAGTACTTC. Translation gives CASSHRVRGAKNIQYF.

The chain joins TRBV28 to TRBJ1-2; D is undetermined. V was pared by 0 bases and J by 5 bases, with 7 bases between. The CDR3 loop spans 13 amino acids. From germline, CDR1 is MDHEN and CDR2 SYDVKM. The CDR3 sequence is CASSLWQDYGYTF. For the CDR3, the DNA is TGTGCCAGCAGTTTATGGCAGGATTATGGCTACACCTTC.

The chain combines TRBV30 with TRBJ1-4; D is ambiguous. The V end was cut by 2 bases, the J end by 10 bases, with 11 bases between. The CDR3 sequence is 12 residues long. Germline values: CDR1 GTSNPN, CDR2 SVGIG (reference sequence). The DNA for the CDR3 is TGTGCCTGGAGTTTGGAGGTCGGAAAACTGTTTTTT. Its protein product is CAWSLEVGKLFF.

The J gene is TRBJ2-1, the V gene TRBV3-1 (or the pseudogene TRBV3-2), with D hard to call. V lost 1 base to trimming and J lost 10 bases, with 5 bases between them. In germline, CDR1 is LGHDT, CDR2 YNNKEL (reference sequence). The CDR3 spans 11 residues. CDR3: CASSQAREQFF. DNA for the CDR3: TGTGCCAGCAGCCAAGCTAGAGAGCAGTTCTTC.

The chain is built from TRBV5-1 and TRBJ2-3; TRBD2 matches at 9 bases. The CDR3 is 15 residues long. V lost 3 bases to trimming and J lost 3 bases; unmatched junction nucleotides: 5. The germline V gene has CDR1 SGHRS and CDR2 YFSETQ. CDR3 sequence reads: CASSSVGLATDTQYF. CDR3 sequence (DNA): TGCGCCAGCAGCTCGGTCGGACTAGCGACAGATACGCAGTATTTT.

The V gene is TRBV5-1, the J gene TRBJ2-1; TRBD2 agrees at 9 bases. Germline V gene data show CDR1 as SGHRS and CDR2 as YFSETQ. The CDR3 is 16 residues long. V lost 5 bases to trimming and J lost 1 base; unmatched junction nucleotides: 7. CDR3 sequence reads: CASRVTTSGSYNEQFF. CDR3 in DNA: TGCGCCAGCAGGGTTACGACTAGCGGATCCTACAATGAGCAGTTCTTC.

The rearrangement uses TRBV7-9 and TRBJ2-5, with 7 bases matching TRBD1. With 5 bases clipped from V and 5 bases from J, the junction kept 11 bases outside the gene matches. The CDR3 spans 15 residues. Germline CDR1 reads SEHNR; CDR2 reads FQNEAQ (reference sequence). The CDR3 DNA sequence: TGTGCCAGCAGCAGGTTAACAGGGGCCGAGGAGACCCAGTACTTC. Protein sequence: CASSRLTGAEETQYF.

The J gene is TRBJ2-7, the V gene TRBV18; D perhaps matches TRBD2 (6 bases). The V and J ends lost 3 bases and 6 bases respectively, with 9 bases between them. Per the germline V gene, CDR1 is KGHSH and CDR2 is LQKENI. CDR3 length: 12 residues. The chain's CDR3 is CASSPVGSEQYF. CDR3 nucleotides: TGTGCCAGCTCACCGGTCGGGAGCGAGCAGTACTTC. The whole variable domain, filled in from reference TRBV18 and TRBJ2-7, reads NAGVMQNPRHLVRRRGQEARLRCSPMKGHSHVYWYRQLPEEGLKFMVYLQKENIIDESGMPKERFSAEFPKEGPSILRIQQVVRGDSAAYFCASSPVGSEQYFGPGTRLTVT.

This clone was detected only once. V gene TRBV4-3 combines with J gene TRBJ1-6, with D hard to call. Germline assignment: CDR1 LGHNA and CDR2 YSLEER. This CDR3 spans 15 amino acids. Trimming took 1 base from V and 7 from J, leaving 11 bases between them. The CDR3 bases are TGCGCCAGCAGCCAAGGATCAGTCCACAATTCACCCCTCCACTTT. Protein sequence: CASSQGSVHNSPLHF.